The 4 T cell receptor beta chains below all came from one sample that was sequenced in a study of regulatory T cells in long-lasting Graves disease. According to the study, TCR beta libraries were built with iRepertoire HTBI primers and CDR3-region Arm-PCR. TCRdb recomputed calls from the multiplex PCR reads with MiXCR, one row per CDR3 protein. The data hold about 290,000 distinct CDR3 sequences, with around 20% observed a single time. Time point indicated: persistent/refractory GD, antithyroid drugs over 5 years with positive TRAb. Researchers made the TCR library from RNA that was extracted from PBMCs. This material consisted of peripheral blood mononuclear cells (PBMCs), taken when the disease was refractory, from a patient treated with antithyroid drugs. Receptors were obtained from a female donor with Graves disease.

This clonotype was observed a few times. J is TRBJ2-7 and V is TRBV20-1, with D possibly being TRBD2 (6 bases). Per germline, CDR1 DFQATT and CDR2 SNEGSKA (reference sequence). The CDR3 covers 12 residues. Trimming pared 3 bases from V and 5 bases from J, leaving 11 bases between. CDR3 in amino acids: CSARGLGNEQYF. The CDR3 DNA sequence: TGCAGTGCTAGGGGACTCGGGAACGAGCAGTACTTC.

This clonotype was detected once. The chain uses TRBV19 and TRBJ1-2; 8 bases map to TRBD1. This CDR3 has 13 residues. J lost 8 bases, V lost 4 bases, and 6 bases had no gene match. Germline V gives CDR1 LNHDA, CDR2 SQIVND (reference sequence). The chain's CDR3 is CASSTDRGGGYTF. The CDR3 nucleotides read TGTGCCAGTAGTACTGACAGGGGAGGCGGCTACACCTTC.

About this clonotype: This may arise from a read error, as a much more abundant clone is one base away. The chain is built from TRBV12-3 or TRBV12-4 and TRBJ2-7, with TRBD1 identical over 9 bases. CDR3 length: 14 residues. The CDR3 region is CASSPTGGVHERYF. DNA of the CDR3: TGTGCCAGCAGCCCGACAGGGGGGGTCCACGAGCGGTACTTC.

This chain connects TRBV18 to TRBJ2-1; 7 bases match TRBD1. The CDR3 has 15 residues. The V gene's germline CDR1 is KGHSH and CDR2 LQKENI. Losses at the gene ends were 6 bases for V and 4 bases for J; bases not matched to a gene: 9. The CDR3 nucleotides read TGTGCCAGCTCGACCGCGACAGGGCTATACAATGAGCAGTTCTTC. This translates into CASSTATGLYNEQFF. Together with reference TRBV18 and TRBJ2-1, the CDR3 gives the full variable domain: NAGVMQNPRHLVRRRGQEARLRCSPMKGHSHVYWYRQLPEEGLKFMVYLQKENIIDESGMPKERFSAEFPKEGPSILRIQQVVRGDSAAYFCASSTATGLYNEQFFGPGTRLTVL.